The 32 T cell receptor beta chains below were found in one sample sequenced in a study of T cell responses to AZD1222 COVID-19 vaccine. The method was immunoSEQ multiplex PCR; TCRdb's version includes in-frame clones alone and lacks a portion of them. The sample gives about 81,000 clones, more than 85% of which show up once; around 8% is in the top ten. This sample comprised peripheral blood, obtained 28 days after the second AZD1222 dose. These receptors were collected from an adult who received the AZD1222 COVID-19 vaccine.

The genes are TRBV20-1 and TRBJ1-6; possibly TRBD1 for D (5 bases). Germline V gives CDR1 DFQATT, CDR2 SNEGSKA (reference sequence). V shed 3 bases and J shed 8 bases, with 17 bases lying between them. The CDR3 is 15 residues long. DNA for the CDR3: TGCAGTGCTAGTAAGGGGCGGGCAGACGATTCACCCCTCCACTTT. Its protein product is CSASKGRADDSPLHF.

The rearrangement links TRBV6-5 to TRBJ2-2, with D perhaps TRBD1 (5 bases). V lost 6 bases and J lost 6, with 17 bases in between. Germline V CDR1 and CDR2: MNHEY, SVGAGI. The CDR3 runs to 15 residues. CDR3 sequence reads: CASSQTGIPAGELFF. As DNA, the CDR3 is TGTGCCAGCAGCCAAACAGGTATACCAGCCGGGGAGCTGTTTTTT.

The chain employs TRBV19 and TRBJ1-5; D is perhaps TRBD1 (5 bases). The CDR3 extends over 14 amino acids. Trimming shortened V by 10 bases and J by 2 bases, and 15 bases separated the two germline ends. Germline CDR1 LNHDA, CDR2 SQIVND (reference sequence). This CDR3 is CATRWGVGNQPQHF. The CDR3 DNA is TGTGCCACCCGCTGGGGGGTCGGCAATCAGCCCCAGCATTTT. The full variable domain, with the rest looked up from reference TRBV19 and TRBJ1-5, is DGGITQSPKYLFRKEGQNVTLSCEQNLNHDAMYWYRQDPGQGLRLIYYSQIVNDFQKGDIAEGYSVSREKKESFPLTVTSAQKNPTAFYLCATRWGVGNQPQHFGDGTRLSIL.

The chain links TRBV9 to TRBJ2-3, with 8 nucleotides matching TRBD2. This CDR3 region has 12 residues. The V segment lost 4 bases and the J segment 8 bases; nucleotides outside the gene matches: 3. The germline gives CDR1 SGDLS, CDR2 YYNGEE. CDR3 sequence reads: CASSPLAGTQYF. The CDR3 bases are TGTGCCAGCAGCCCCCTAGCGGGTACGCAGTATTTT.

The gene calls are TRBV7-3 and TRBJ1-5; D perhaps matches TRBD1 (6 bases). The CDR3 runs 16 residues. With 5 bases removed from V and 0 bases from J, the gap between germline ends came to 14 bases. Germline CDR1 and CDR2: SGHTA and FQGTGA. CDR3 bases: TGTGCCAGCAGCCCACGAGGACAGCTTAGCAATCAGCCCCAGCATTTT. The encoded protein is CASSPRGQLSNQPQHF.

The V and J genes are TRBV6-5 and TRBJ1-2; D not certain. Trimming cost V 6 bases and J 0 bases, with 11 bases left between them. This CDR3 region has 14 residues. The germline V gene has CDR1 MNHEY and CDR2 SVGAGI. As DNA, the CDR3 is TGTGCCAGCAGGTTAGGCACAGCTAACTATGGCTACACCTTC. Its protein is CASRLGTANYGYTF.

The V call is TRBV30, the J call TRBJ1-1, with 8 bases lining up with TRBD1. V dropped 3 bases and J dropped 4; count of bases not matched to a gene: 4. The CDR3 consists of 13 residues. Germline CDR1 reads GTSNPN; CDR2 reads SVGIG (reference sequence). This CDR3 is CAWSDRGATEAFF. CDR3 DNA sequence: TGTGCCTGGAGCGACAGGGGAGCCACTGAAGCTTTCTTT.

Concerning this clone: The same CDR3 can be traced to other DNA sequences in this sample. CDR3 region: CASSQDDRGANTGELFF. CDR3 DNA: TGCGCCAGCAGCCAAGATGACAGGGGGGCAAACACCGGGGAGCTGTTTTTT. The chain is built from TRBV4-3 and TRBJ2-2; 9 nucleotides line up with TRBD1. The ends lost 0 bases at V and 2 bases at J; junction bases unmatched: 4. The CDR3 runs to 17 residues. The germline V gene has CDR1 LGHNA and CDR2 YSLEER.

This chain joins TRBV4-1 and TRBJ2-7; 7 bases map to TRBD2. CDR1 is MGHRA, CDR2 YSYEKL, per germline. The CDR3 extends over 15 amino acids. J lost 2 bases, V lost 0 bases, and 4 bases had no gene match. The CDR3 nucleotides read TGCGCCAGCAGCCAAGATTCTAGCGGAACCTACGAGCAGTACTTC. It encodes CASSQDSSGTYEQYF.

This clone has more than one count but fewer than ten. The chain carries TRBV5-1 and TRBJ1-2; 8 nucleotides agree with TRBD1. Germline V gives CDR1 SGHRS, CDR2 YFSETQ. CDR3 length: 16 residues. V gave up 4 bases and J gave up 4 bases; unmatched junction bases: 12. CDR3 loop: CASSTEDRGALYGYTF. The CDR3 nucleotides are TGCGCCAGCAGCACCGAAGACAGGGGTGCCCTCTATGGCTACACCTTC.

The chain employs TRBV27 and TRBJ2-1, with 8 bases that match TRBD2. The CDR3 is made up of 16 amino acids. Germline values: CDR1 MNHEY, CDR2 SMNVEV (reference sequence). J gave up 10 bases and V 7 bases, and 18 bases lay outside the gene matches. CDR3: CASKEYSGRRGWEQFF. For the CDR3, the DNA is TGTGCCAGCAAGGAGTACAGCGGGAGACGGGGGTGGGAGCAGTTCTTC.

This clone has only one observation. The rearrangement joins TRBV11-2 to TRBJ2-7, with D perhaps matching TRBD1 (5 bases). The CDR3 is made up of 14 amino acids. Trimming cost V 2 bases and J 3 bases, with 11 bases left between them. Germline-derived CDR1 and CDR2 are SGHAT and FQNNGV. CDR3 protein: CASSLNHQGYEQYF. The CDR3 DNA reads as TGTGCCAGCAGCTTAAACCATCAGGGCTACGAGCAGTACTTC.

This chain uses TRBV7-8 with TRBJ1-2; D call uncertain. CDR1 and CDR2 (germline): SGHVS, FQNEAQ. Trimming removed 7 bases at V and 7 bases at J, with 10 bases between. The CDR3 is 11 residues long. CDR3 in amino acids: CASNGETGYTF. DNA of the CDR3: TGTGCCAGCAACGGGGAGACTGGCTACACCTTC.

The chain employs TRBV6-2 or TRBV6-3 and TRBJ1-5, with D maybe TRBD1 (5 bases). This CDR3 contains 14 residues. V was trimmed by 2 bases and J by 3 bases, leaving 8 bases between them. In germline, CDR1 is MNHEY, CDR2 SVGEGT. The CDR3 DNA follows: TGTGCCAGCAGTTACGGGGGTTACAATCAGCCCCAGCATTTT. Its protein is CASSYGGYNQPQHF.

This clone has just a few counts. The chain employs TRBV28 and TRBJ2-7; D not certain. The germline V gene has CDR1 MDHEN and CDR2 SYDVKM. The CDR3 consists of 12 residues. V was cut by 5 bases and J by 7 bases, with 12 bases left in between. The CDR3 loop reads CASSDPLREQYF. DNA of the CDR3: TGTGCCAGCAGTGACCCCCTTAGGGAGCAGTACTTC.

In nucleotides, the CDR3 is TGTGCCAGCAGCTTAATGGGGAGCTCTGGGGCCAACGTCCTGACTTTC. It translates to CASSLMGSSGANVLTF. The V gene is TRBV7-3, the J gene TRBJ2-6; D is possibly TRBD2 (5 bases). Deletions cut 1 base from V and 0 bases from J, with 7 bases between. There are 16 residues in the CDR3. In germline, CDR1 is SGHTA, CDR2 FQGTGA.

The chain recombines TRBV12-3 or TRBV12-4 with TRBJ1-1; D is unresolved. V was pared by 3 bases and J by 6 bases, with 5 bases between. The CDR3 has 11 amino acids. CDR3 in amino acids: CASSLAPEAFF. The CDR3 DNA is TGTGCCAGCAGTTTGGCCCCTGAAGCTTTCTTT.

The chain recombines TRBV5-4 with TRBJ1-1; perhaps TRBD1 as D (6 bases). There are 14 residues in the CDR3. Germline V CDR1 and CDR2: SGHNT, YYREEE (reference sequence). V gave up 5 bases and J gave up 3 bases, with 14 bases separating them. The CDR3 nucleotides are TGTGCCAGCAGGCCCACAGGGTCCGACACTGAAGCTTTCTTT. The encoded protein is CASRPTGSDTEAFF.

This clone has only a few counts. This rearrangement joins TRBV5-4 to TRBJ2-7; D is unresolved. Germline assignment: CDR1 SGHNT and CDR2 YYREEE (reference sequence). There are 13 residues in the CDR3. Deletions cut 1 base from V and 3 bases from J, with 8 bases between. CDR3 residues: CASSLPPSYEQYF. The CDR3 bases are TGTGCCAGCAGCTTGCCTCCTAGCTACGAGCAGTACTTC.

The chain combines TRBV6-1 with TRBJ2-5; D might be TRBD2 (6 bases). Per the germline V gene, CDR1 is MNHNS and CDR2 is SASEGT. CDR3 length equals 15 residues. Deletions cut 1 base from V and 7 bases from J, with 16 bases between. CDR3 bases: TGTGCCAGCAGTGAAGGAGGCGGGACGCTTGGGACCCAGTACTTC. It codes for CASSEGGGTLGTQYF.

This sequence joins TRBV18 and TRBJ2-3; 11 nucleotides agree with TRBD1. Germline V lookup: CDR1 KGHSH, CDR2 LQKENI. V shed 6 bases, J shed 3 bases, and the junction held 5 bases outside the gene matches. This CDR3 contains 15 residues. CDR3: CASSPGQGETDTQYF. The CDR3 bases are TGTGCCAGCTCGCCGGGACAGGGGGAAACAGATACGCAGTATTTT.

This chain connects TRBV6-1 to TRBJ1-5, with D possibly matching TRBD1 (6 bases). The CDR3 length is 16 residues. Per germline, CDR1 MNHNS and CDR2 SASEGT. Trimming removed 4 bases at V and 2 bases at J, with 15 bases between. This CDR3 is CASSGEGGAGNQPQHF. CDR3 nucleotide sequence: TGTGCCAGCAGTGGGGAGGGGGGCGCGGGCAATCAGCCCCAGCATTTT.

The V call is TRBV27, the J call TRBJ2-7, with 10 bases identical to TRBD2. The CDR3 extends over 16 amino acids. Trimming removed 6 bases from V and 1 base from J; junction bases left unmatched: 9. The germline V gene has CDR1 MNHEY and CDR2 SMNVEV (reference sequence). The DNA for the CDR3 is TGTGCCAGCAGCGACCAGGGGACTAGCGTTTCCTACGAGCAGTACTTC. It codes for CASSDQGTSVSYEQYF.

This sequence joins TRBV15 and TRBJ1-1; 11 positions match TRBD1. Germline V gene sequence: CDR1 LNHNV, CDR2 YYDKDF (reference sequence). This CDR3 has 16 residues. J gave up 0 bases and V 4 bases, and 4 bases lay outside the gene matches. The CDR3 spells CATSTGTGGLNTEAFF. The CDR3 nucleotides are TGTGCCACCAGCACTGGGACAGGGGGATTGAACACTGAAGCTTTCTTT.

The chain uses TRBV4-1 and TRBJ1-6, with D unclear. The CDR3 is 13 residues long. The V end lost 4 bases, the J end lost 8 bases, and 9 bases lay between the germline ends. Germline values: CDR1 MGHRA, CDR2 YSYEKL. The CDR3 is CASSPAGDSPLHF. The CDR3 DNA reads as TGCGCCAGCAGCCCGGCTGGGGATTCACCCCTCCACTTT.

V and J are TRBV7-2 and TRBJ2-7; 8 bases align to TRBD2. Germline CDR1 and CDR2: SGHTA and FQGNSA. Trimming took 1 base from V and 10 from J; bases not matched to a gene: 6. The CDR3 sequence is 13 residues long. The CDR3 region is CASSLGREGDQYF. For the CDR3, the DNA is TGTGCCAGCAGCTTAGGTCGGGAGGGCGACCAGTACTTC. Supplemented by reference TRBV7-2 and TRBJ2-7, the full variable domain reads GAGVSQSPSNKVTEKGKDVELRCDPISGHTALYWYRQSLGQGLEFLIYFQGNSAPDKSGLPSDRFSAERTGGSVSTLTIQRTQQEDSAVYLCASSLGREGDQYFGPGTRLTVT.

This chain connects TRBV9 to TRBJ1-5; D gene unclear. V gave up 0 bases and J gave up 5 bases, with 9 bases separating them. Germline assignment: CDR1 SGDLS and CDR2 YYNGEE. The CDR3 sequence is 14 residues long. The CDR3 nucleotides are TGTGCCAGCAGCGTAGATCTCGGGGATCAGCCCCAGCATTTT. Amino acids: CASSVDLGDQPQHF.

The chain couples TRBV19 to TRBJ2-3, with D perhaps matching TRBD2 (6 bases). CDR1 and CDR2 (germline): LNHDA, SQIVND (reference sequence). This CDR3 is 14 amino acids long. With 6 bases removed from V and 3 bases from J, the gap between germline ends came to 13 bases. The CDR3 bases are TGTGCCAGTAGAAGCGTTGGGGGGACAGATACGCAGTATTTT. Amino acids: CASRSVGGTDTQYF. The variable domain in full, completed from reference TRBV19 and TRBJ2-3, reads DGGITQSPKYLFRKEGQNVTLSCEQNLNHDAMYWYRQDPGQGLRLIYYSQIVNDFQKGDIAEGYSVSREKKESFPLTVTSAQKNPTAFYLCASRSVGGTDTQYFGPGTRLTVL.

The CDR3 DNA reads as TGTGCCACCAGCAGAGACAGGGAGAACACTGAAGCTTTCTTT. This encodes CATSRDRENTEAFF. The gene calls are TRBV15 and TRBJ1-1, with D possibly matching TRBD1 (5 bases). The CDR3 is made up of 14 amino acids. V was clipped by 0 bases and J by 1 base, with 6 bases between them. The germline CDR1 and CDR2 sequences are LNHNV and YYDKDF (reference sequence).

The chain couples TRBV7-8 to TRBJ2-2, with D possibly matching TRBD1 (5 bases). The CDR3 runs 13 residues. Trimming stripped 4 bases from V and 4 bases from J, with 7 bases between. Germline-derived CDR1 and CDR2 are SGHVS and FQNEAQ. CDR3 loop: CASSSGITGELFF. In DNA, the CDR3 is TGTGCCAGCAGCTCAGGGATCACCGGGGAGCTGTTTTTT. Full variable domain (outside the CDR3, taken from reference TRBV7-8 and TRBJ2-2): GAGVSQSPRYKVAKRGQDVALRCDPISGHVSLFWYQQALGQGPEFLTYFQNEAQLDKSGLPSDRFFAERPEGSVSTLKIQRTQQEDSAVYLCASSSGITGELFFGEGSRLTVL.

The V and J genes are TRBV7-9 and TRBJ1-2, with 8 positions matching TRBD1. The CDR3 consists of 14 residues. The V gene's germline CDR1 is SEHNR and CDR2 FQNEAQ (reference sequence). With 6 bases clipped from V and 6 bases from J, the junction kept 9 bases outside the gene matches. The CDR3, as DNA: TGTGCCAGCAGTGGACAGGGCTTTAGAAATGGCTACACCTTC. Translation: CASSGQGFRNGYTF.

The CDR3 DNA sequence: TGTGCCAGCAGCCCGGGGCTAGCGACCAATGAGCAGTTCTTC. It specifies CASSPGLATNEQFF. J is TRBJ2-1 and V is TRBV7-3; possibly TRBD2 for D (6 bases). V shed 5 bases and J shed 6 bases, with 14 bases lying between them. The CDR3 is 14 amino acids. Germline V CDR1 and CDR2: SGHTA, FQGTGA.